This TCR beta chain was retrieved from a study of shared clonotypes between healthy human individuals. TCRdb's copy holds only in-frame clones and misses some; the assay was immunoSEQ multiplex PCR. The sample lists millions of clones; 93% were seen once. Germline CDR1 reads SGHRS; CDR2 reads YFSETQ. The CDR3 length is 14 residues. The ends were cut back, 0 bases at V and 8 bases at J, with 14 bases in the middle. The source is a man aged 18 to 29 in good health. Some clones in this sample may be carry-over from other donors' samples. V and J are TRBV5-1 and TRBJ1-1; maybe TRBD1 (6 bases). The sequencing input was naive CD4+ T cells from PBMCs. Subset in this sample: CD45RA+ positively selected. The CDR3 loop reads CASSLGGGRLEAFF. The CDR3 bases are TGCGCCAGCAGCTTGGGCGGGGGCCGACTCGAAGCTTTCTTT.